This entry lists 2 T cell receptor beta chains sequenced from one sample in a study of shared clonotypes between healthy human individuals. Sequencing was performed with immunoSEQ multiplex PCR; in TCRdb, only in-frame clones are kept and a portion is missing. In the table there are about 520,000 clones, approximately 81% of which are singletons. Sequenced material: PBMCs. These TCRs come from a woman in her 40s in good health. Some clones in this sample may be carry-over from other donors' samples.

Regarding this clone: A single base is all that separates this from a far larger clone, so a read error is likely. The rearrangement links TRBV30 to TRBJ1-1; D is unclear. There are 18 residues in the CDR3. Germline V CDR1 and CDR2: GTSNPN, SVGIG (reference sequence). The CDR3 sequence is CAWSPFGLGGLGNTEASF. CDR3 sequence (DNA): TGTGCCTGGAGTCCCTTCGGCTTGGGTGGGTTAGGGAACACTGAAGCTTCCTTT. Combining the CDR3 with reference TRBV30 and TRBJ1-1 gives the whole variable domain SQTIHQWPATLVQPVGSPLSLECTVEGTSNPNLYWYRQAAGRGLQLLFYSVGIGQISSEVPQNLSASRPQDRQFILSSKKLLLSDSGFYLCAWSPFGLGGLGNTEASFGQGTRLTVV.

This clone was recorded a few times. The chain couples TRBV30 to TRBJ1-3, with D uncertain. This CDR3 has 12 residues. The germline V gene has CDR1 GTSNPN and CDR2 SVGIG (reference sequence). V was trimmed by 3 bases and J by 5 bases, leaving 8 bases between them. The chain's CDR3 is CAWRQGRNTIYF. CDR3 bases: TGTGCCTGGAGACAAGGGAGAAACACCATATATTTT.